The clone carrying this T cell receptor beta chain came up many times. Its antigen remains unidentified. This sample stems from a study of T cell repertoires in cytomegalovirus infection. Study-level background: Public TCR beta signatures marked donors with CMV infection and the matching HLA.

General study results and limits: The study found HLA-C-restricted CMV-specific TCR beta clonotypes dominating the ex vivo response.

TCRdb reprocessed the reads with MiXCR, giving one entry per CDR3 protein. The sample shows more than 500,000 distinct CDR3 sequences, approximately 16% of them seen only once. The CDR3 has 17 amino acids. The V and J ends lost 2 bases and 5 bases, in that order; junction bases with no gene match: 9. Germline V gives CDR1 ENHRY, CDR2 SYGVKD. V usage is TRBV10-3 and J usage is TRBJ2-1; 10 nucleotides line up with TRBD2. This receptor was taken from a human donor in good health (CMV status not recorded). Some clones in this sample may be carry-over from other donors' samples. Material for sequencing was CD8+ T cells from PBMCs. The CDR3 here is CAISEGLAEPNNNEQFF. CDR3 in DNA: TGTGCCATCAGTGAGGGACTAGCGGAACCAAACAACAATGAGCAGTTCTTC.